Presented here are 6 T cell receptor beta chains from one specimen sequenced in a study of CD8 T cells in ankylosing spondylitis. TCRdb ran MiXCR on the 5' RACE reads and lists one entry per CDR3 protein. Of approximately 130,000 distinct CDR3 sequences in the sample, around 9.3% were seen once. Input material: blood, either unsorted or a sorted T cell fraction (not recorded which). These receptors came from a male donor with ankylosing spondylitis or in good health (not recorded which).

The CDR3 nucleotides are TGTGCCAGCAGCTTAGATCCACTACCCGGGGACTACGAGCAGTACTTC. Its protein product is CASSLDPLPGDYEQYF. The chain employs TRBV7-6 and TRBJ2-7, with TRBD2 as a possible D gene (5 bases). The CDR3 extends over 16 amino acids. Germline assignment: CDR1 SGHVS and CDR2 FNYEAQ. V lost 1 base and J lost 3, with 16 bases in between.

This clonotype was seen only once. The chain combines TRBV7-3 with TRBJ2-1; TRBD2 matches 8 bases. Germline trimming cut 4 bases from V and 6 bases from J; bases unmatched to any gene: 8. Looked up from germline, CDR1 is SGHTA and CDR2 is FQGTGA. The length of the CDR3 is 15 residues. CDR3: CASSSTAGVSNEQFF. CDR3 nucleotides: TGTGCCAGCAGCTCTACAGCGGGAGTTTCCAATGAGCAGTTCTTC.

This clonotype was recorded at least ten times. This chain links TRBV7-6 with TRBJ2-1, with 7 bases that match TRBD2. Germline CDR1 is SGHVS and CDR2 is FNYEAQ. With V trimmed by 1 base and J by 2 bases, 5 bases remained unmatched. The CDR3 has 16 amino acids. CDR3 in DNA: TGTGCCAGCAGCTTAGGAGCGGGACTCCCCTACAATGAGCAGTTCTTC. It encodes CASSLGAGLPYNEQFF.

This clonotype was recorded many times. The chain carries TRBV4-1 and TRBJ2-3, with 9 positions matching TRBD2. This CDR3 contains 17 residues. Germline CDR1 and CDR2: MGHRA and YSYEKL. The ends lost 4 bases at V and 2 bases at J; junction bases unmatched: 10. The CDR3 sequence is CASSPRGLAGNTDTQYF. CDR3 coding DNA: TGCGCCAGCAGCCCAAGAGGGCTAGCGGGAAACACAGATACGCAGTATTTT.

This clonotype was detected ten times or more. As DNA, the CDR3 is TGTGCCAGCAGTCCGGGACAGGGGCACTCCTACGAGCAGTACTTC. The encoded protein is CASSPGQGHSYEQYF. V usage is TRBV12-3 or TRBV12-4 and J usage is TRBJ2-7; 10 bases align to TRBD1. Losses at the gene ends were 5 bases for V and 0 bases for J; bases not matched to a gene: 4. The CDR3 is made up of 15 amino acids.

The CDR3 DNA follows: TGCAGCGTTGGTCGAGGCACCGGGGAGCTGTTTTTT. This translates into CSVGRGTGELFF. The chain has TRBV29-1 and TRBJ2-2, with D hard to call. The CDR3 sequence is 12 residues long. Germline assignment: CDR1 SQVTM and CDR2 ANQGSEA. Trimming took 4 bases from V and 4 from J, leaving 7 bases between them.